Listed below are T cell receptor beta chains from one sample, sequenced in a study of T cell repertoires in cytomegalovirus infection. Each CDR3 protein gets one entry after TCRdb re-called the reads with MiXCR. Of about 530,000 distinct CDR3 sequences listed, approximately 26% are singletons. Sequencing was performed on PBMCs. The receptors originated from a human donor in good health (CMV status not recorded). Some clones in this sample may be carry-over from other donors' samples. CDR3s include the opening cysteine and the closing phenylalanine or tryptophan. The D gene is left open where the match is weak. The listing skips clone size in some rows; elsewhere it reads once, few, many or a size class.

clone size: -; V gene: TRBV2; J gene: TRBJ1-4; D gene: TRBD1; CDR3 DNA: TGTGCCACCCAGGGGGCGCGTAATGAAAAACTGTTTTTT; CDR3 protein: CATQGARNEKLFF
clone size: -; V gene: TRBV28; J gene: TRBJ2-1; D gene: TRBD2; CDR3 DNA: TGTGCCAGCAGTATACTAGCGGCTCTGGGCAATGAGCAGTTCTTC; CDR3 protein: CASSILAALGNEQFF
clone size: many; V gene: TRBV7-2; J gene: TRBJ1-4; D gene: -; CDR3 DNA: TGTGCCAGCAGCTTAGGACGGTTCGGTCGGAGTAATGAAAAACTGTTTTTT; CDR3 protein: CASSLGRFGRSNEKLFF
clone size: -; V gene: TRBV4-2; J gene: TRBJ1-3; D gene: -; CDR3 DNA: TGTGCCAGCAGCCAAGGTATCCTAGGGAACACCATATATTTT; CDR3 protein: CASSQGILGNTIYF
clone size: once; V gene: TRBV2; J gene: TRBJ2-7; D gene: TRBD1; CDR3 DNA: TGTGCCAGCAGTGCACCGGGACAGGGCTTCTACGAGCAGTACTTC; CDR3 protein: CASSAPGQGFYEQYF
clone size: -; V gene: TRBV20-1; J gene: TRBJ2-3; D gene: -; CDR3 DNA: TGCAGTGCCCCTCGCTCCCTTTTACGGGAGAGTACCACAGATACGCAGTATTTT; CDR3 protein: CSAPRSLLRESTTDTQYF
clone size: -; V gene: TRBV7-6; J gene: TRBJ2-1; D gene: TRBD2; CDR3 DNA: TGTGCCAGCAGCCTCCTTACTAGCGGAAGTTTAAATGAGCAGTTCTTC; CDR3 protein: CASSLLTSGSLNEQFF
clone size: many; V gene: TRBV7-2; J gene: TRBJ2-5; D gene: TRBD1; CDR3 DNA: TGTGCCAGCAGCCGTGTGACAGGGGGCTTGGAGACCCAGTACTTC; CDR3 protein: CASSRVTGGLETQYF
clone size: -; V gene: TRBV6-2/TRBV6-3; J gene: TRBJ2-3; D gene: TRBD1; CDR3 DNA: TGTGACAGCAGCCTGATTCCGAGGGGGCCAGATACGCAGTATTTT; CDR3 protein: CDSSLIPRGPDTQYF
clone size: few; V gene: TRBV7-9; J gene: TRBJ1-1; D gene: -; CDR3 DNA: TGTGCCAGCAGCTTAGTGGTTCCGACTGCTGAAGCTTTCTTT; CDR3 protein: CASSLVVPTAEAFF
clone size: -; V gene: TRBV19; J gene: TRBJ2-1; D gene: TRBD2; CDR3 DNA: TGTGCCAGTAGTATCCGCCCTCTTAGCGGGAGTTTAAATGAGCAGTTCTTC; CDR3 protein: CASSIRPLSGSLNEQFF
clone size: many; V gene: TRBV12-3/TRBV12-4; J gene: TRBJ1-5; D gene: TRBD1; CDR3 DNA: TGTGCCAGCAGTCGTACAGGGGGCAGTCATCAGCCCCAGCATTTT; CDR3 protein: CASSRTGGSHQPQHF
clone size: -; V gene: TRBV7-6; J gene: TRBJ2-2; D gene: -; CDR3 DNA: TGTGCCAGCAGCTTAGTTGTGGGCACCGGGGAGCTGTTTTTT; CDR3 protein: CASSLVVGTGELFF
clone size: many; V gene: TRBV10-3; J gene: TRBJ2-2; D gene: -; CDR3 DNA: TGTGCCATCAGTGAATTCCTCGGGACCGGGATTCTTTCGAACACCGGGGAGCTGTTTTTT; CDR3 protein: CAISEFLGTGILSNTGELFF
clone size: -; V gene: TRBV19; J gene: TRBJ1-2; D gene: -; CDR3 DNA: TGTGCCAGTAGTCTTGCCACCGGGGTGGACTATGGCTACACCTTC; CDR3 protein: CASSLATGVDYGYTF
clone size: many; V gene: TRBV7-2; J gene: TRBJ1-5; D gene: -; CDR3 DNA: TGTGCCAGCAGCTTAGTAAGTGGAGCCCAGCATTTT; CDR3 protein: CASSLVSGAQHF
clone size: -; V gene: TRBV7-2; J gene: TRBJ1-1; D gene: -; CDR3 DNA: TGTGCCAGCAGCTTAGCGGTCGGCGGGTACACTGAAGCTTTCTTT; CDR3 protein: CASSLAVGGYTEAFF
clone size: -; V gene: TRBV12-3/TRBV12-4; J gene: TRBJ2-2; D gene: -; CDR3 DNA: TGTGCCAGCAGTTTAGGCCCAGGGTGGACCGGGGAGCTGTTTTTT; CDR3 protein: CASSLGPGWTGELFF
clone size: few; V gene: TRBV18; J gene: TRBJ1-5; D gene: TRBD1; CDR3 DNA: TGTGCCAGCTCACCATACAGGGGCTTAAGCAATCAGCCCCAGCATTTT; CDR3 protein: CASSPYRGLSNQPQHF
clone size: once; V gene: TRBV7-6; J gene: TRBJ2-2; D gene: -; CDR3 DNA: TGTGCCAGCAGCTTGGTTCTAGACGCCCCCGGGGAGCTGTTTTTT; CDR3 protein: CASSLVLDAPGELFF
clone size: -; V gene: TRBV28; J gene: TRBJ1-2; D gene: TRBD1; CDR3 DNA: TGTGCCAGCAGTCCCGCCGGGACAGGGGACAATGGCTACACCTTC; CDR3 protein: CASSPAGTGDNGYTF
clone size: few; V gene: TRBV7-3; J gene: TRBJ2-1; D gene: -; CDR3 DNA: TGTGCCAGCAGCCCGACCATTGGCAGCGAGCAGTTCTTC; CDR3 protein: CASSPTIGSEQFF
clone size: few; V gene: TRBV27; J gene: TRBJ2-1; D gene: TRBD2; CDR3 DNA: TGTGCCAGCAGTGAGTTACCGGGAGGGCCTGGGAATGAGCAGTTCTTC; CDR3 protein: CASSELPGGPGNEQFF
clone size: -; V gene: TRBV19; J gene: TRBJ1-5; D gene: TRBD1; CDR3 DNA: TGTGCCAGTAGTATCCCCGGGACAGGGGGCCTCCAGCCCCAGCATTTT; CDR3 protein: CASSIPGTGGLQPQHF